Presented here are 22 T cell receptor beta chains from one specimen sequenced in a study of blood T cells in healthy people across ages. A sample-barcoded 5' primer and a J-beta primer mix were used in a second PCR of roughly 7 to 11 cycles. TCRdb used MiXCR to reprocess the 5' RACE reads, holding one entry per CDR3 protein. The sample consists of hundreds of thousands of distinct CDR3 sequences, around 25% of them appearing once. These data were also reused for a study on T cells of mothers and their children.

The sample taken for sequencing was blood. The receptors shown here come from a boy between 10 and 17 years old in good health.

The gene calls are TRBV11-2 and TRBJ1-1, with D possibly TRBD1 on 5 matching bases. Germline values: CDR1 SGHAT, CDR2 FQNNGV. V was clipped by 5 bases and J by 5 bases, with 15 bases between them. The CDR3 extends over 14 amino acids. CDR3 DNA: TGTGCCAGCAGCCCCAGGGCGGACGGGACTGAAGCTTTCTTT. This gives the protein CASSPRADGTEAFF.

V and J are TRBV5-1 and TRBJ2-4; D possibly corresponds to TRBD2 (7 bases). The V end lost 2 bases, the J end lost 10 bases, and 13 bases lay between the germline ends. The V gene's germline CDR1 is SGHRS and CDR2 YFSETQ. This CDR3 region has 13 residues. Here the CDR3 DNA reads TGCGCCAGCAGCTTTGCAGCGGGACAAATTCAGTACTTC. Amino acid sequence: CASSFAAGQIQYF.

The V and J genes are TRBV7-2 and TRBJ1-2; D is uncertain. Germline loops: CDR1 SGHTA, CDR2 FQGNSA. V gave up 1 base and J gave up 0 bases, with 9 bases separating them. CDR3 length: 15 amino acids. The CDR3 sequence: CASSLESVANYGYTF. In DNA form, the CDR3 reads TGTGCCAGCAGCTTAGAATCAGTGGCTAACTATGGCTACACCTTC. The entire variable domain, with the rest obtained from reference TRBV7-2 and TRBJ1-2, is as follows: GAGVSQSPSNKVTEKGKDVELRCDPISGHTALYWYRQSLGQGLEFLIYFQGNSAPDKSGLPSDRFSAERTGGSVSTLTIQRTQQEDSAVYLCASSLESVANYGYTFGSGTRLTVV.

This clonotype has a handful of counts. The J gene is TRBJ2-7, the V gene TRBV18; D unclear. The CDR3 has 13 residues. V lost 5 bases and J 2 bases, leaving 10 bases between the germline ends. Germline V lookup: CDR1 KGHSH, CDR2 LQKENI. The CDR3 DNA follows: TGTGCCAGCTCAGACGACGCGCCCTACGAGCAGTACTTC. This codes for CASSDDAPYEQYF.

This clonotype turned up a few times. V and J are TRBV29-1 and TRBJ2-2; D unresolved. This CDR3 is built from 10 residues. The germline CDR1 and CDR2 sequences are SQVTM and ANQGSEA. With 7 bases removed from V and 8 bases from J, the gap between germline ends came to 8 bases. CDR3 in amino acids: CSAVWGELFF. The CDR3 DNA sequence: TGCAGCGCCGTGTGGGGGGAGCTGTTTTTT.

The V and J genes are TRBV11-2 and TRBJ2-1, with 8 bases aligning to TRBD1. The CDR3 totals 16 residues. Losses at the gene ends were 4 bases for V and 3 bases for J; bases not matched to a gene: 8. CDR1 SGHAT and CDR2 FQNNGV come from the germline V gene. The DNA of the CDR3 is TGTGCCAGCAGCTCCCTGACAGGGGTTAGCTACAATGAGCAGTTCTTC. It codes for CASSSLTGVSYNEQFF.

This clonotype was counted between two and nine times. The CDR3 nucleotides are TGTGCCAGCAGTTTAGGTCCCTTCGACAGCTATGGCTACACCTTC. The encoded protein is CASSLGPFDSYGYTF. This chain uses TRBV12-3 or TRBV12-4 with TRBJ1-2, with D possibly being TRBD1 (5 bases). With 1 base removed from V and 4 bases from J, the gap between germline ends came to 13 bases. The CDR3 has 15 amino acids.

This rearrangement joins TRBV7-8 to TRBJ2-5, with 9 bases fitting TRBD2. The CDR3 has 18 residues. Germline V gene data show CDR1 as SGHVS and CDR2 as FQNEAQ. V lost 7 bases and J lost 4; bases outside the gene matches: 19. CDR3 sequence (DNA): TGTGCCAGCAACCTCTTAGCAGTCCCAGCGGGGGGAGTAGAGACCCAGTACTTC. It encodes CASNLLAVPAGGVETQYF.

The sample holds a few counts of this clonotype. V and J are TRBV28 and TRBJ1-4, with a possible D match to TRBD1 (5 bases). This CDR3 is built from 16 residues. Germline V gene data show CDR1 as MDHEN and CDR2 as SYDVKM. The V end was cut by 4 bases, the J end by 3 bases, with 15 bases between. Here the CDR3 reads CASSSGGGTANEKLFF. CDR3 coding DNA: TGTGCCAGCAGTTCCGGTGGGGGGACGGCTAATGAAAAACTGTTTTTT.

The chain recombines TRBV12-5 with TRBJ2-3; 7 bases map to TRBD1. V gave up 7 bases and J gave up 2 bases; unmatched junction bases: 6. The CDR3 spans 14 residues. From germline, CDR1 is LGHNT and CDR2 FRNRAP. In DNA form, the CDR3 reads TGTGCTAGTGATACGGGACAGTACACAGATACGCAGTATTTT. This translates into CASDTGQYTDTQYF.

The chain links TRBV6-9 to TRBJ2-5; weak D call: TRBD2 (5 bases). CDR1 and CDR2 from the germline V gene are MNHGY and SVAAGI. Trimming cost V 11 bases and J 0 bases, with 13 bases left between them. The CDR3 spans 13 residues. CDR3 nucleotides: TGTGCCGGGCTACAGCGGAACCAAGAGACCCAGTACTTC. Translating it yields CAGLQRNQETQYF.

In its sample, this clonotype was seen a few times. The chain joins TRBV28 to TRBJ2-5, with 15 bases fitting TRBD2. The J call may be mistaken, given a closer DNA end match to TRBJ2-1. This CDR3 spans 17 amino acids. CDR1 is MDHEN and CDR2 is SYDVKM in the germline V gene. CDR3 protein: CASSLVGTSGGYNEQFF. CDR3 in DNA: TGTGCCAGCAGCCTGGTCGGGACTAGCGGGGGGTACAATGAGCAGTTCTTC.

This clonotype was detected only a few times. CDR3 sequence reads: CASSAPGVFNTEAFF. The CDR3, as DNA: TGTGCCAGCTCCGCCCCGGGGGTGTTTAACACTGAAGCTTTCTTT. V gene TRBV19 combines with J gene TRBJ1-1; D may be TRBD1 (5 bases). Germline V gene lookup returns CDR1 LNHDA and CDR2 SQIVND (reference sequence). Trimming shortened V by 9 bases and J by 2 bases, and 19 bases separated the two germline ends. The CDR3 is 15 residues long.

This chain uses TRBV12-3 or TRBV12-4 with TRBJ2-7; D is unclear. Trimming stripped 2 bases from V and 3 bases from J, with 17 bases between. The CDR3 runs 16 residues. CDR3: CASSLISGRINYEQYF. DNA of the CDR3: TGTGCCAGCAGTTTAATCTCGGGCAGGATTAACTACGAGCAGTACTTC.

In this sample, this clonotype turned up a few times. The rearrangement links TRBV13 to TRBJ2-1; 8 nucleotides align to TRBD2. With 5 bases clipped from V and 4 bases from J, the junction kept 7 bases outside the gene matches. Germline assignment: CDR1 PRHDT and CDR2 FYEKMQ (reference sequence). The length of the CDR3 is 15 residues. The CDR3 is CASSQGLGEYNEQFF. Here the CDR3 DNA reads TGTGCCAGCAGCCAGGGACTAGGGGAATACAATGAGCAGTTCTTC. Using reference TRBV13 and TRBJ2-1 for the parts outside the CDR3, the full variable domain is AAGVIQSPRHLIKEKRETATLKCYPIPRHDTVYWYQQGPGQDPQFLISFYEKMQSDKGSIPDRFSAQQFSDYHSELNMSSLELGDSALYFCASSQGLGEYNEQFFGPGTRLTVL.

This sequence joins TRBV6-5 and TRBJ2-1, with 11 bases lining up with TRBD2. Trimming at V came to 6 bases and at J to 6 bases, leaving 7 bases not matched to a gene. The V gene's germline CDR1 is MNHEY and CDR2 SVGAGI. This CDR3 spans 15 amino acids. The CDR3 here is CASSTGLAGFNEQFF. The CDR3 bases are TGTGCCAGCAGCACCGGACTAGCGGGTTTCAATGAGCAGTTCTTC.

This clonotype has only a few counts. The chain is built from TRBV10-3 and TRBJ2-5; TRBD2 agrees at 8 bases. The J call is in doubt because the DNA end fits TRBJ2-1 better. The germline gives CDR1 ENHRY, CDR2 SYGVKD. The CDR3 sequence is 13 residues long. The chain's CDR3 is CAISESSGRAQFF. Here the CDR3 DNA reads TGTGCCATCAGTGAGTCTTCCGGGAGGGCGCAGTTCTTC.

This clonotype has a handful of counts. The chain carries TRBV6-1 and TRBJ1-5, with D perhaps matching TRBD1 (6 bases). CDR1 is MNHNS, CDR2 SASEGT, per germline. CDR3 size: 16 residues. V dropped 3 bases and J dropped 7 bases, with 19 bases sitting between them. CDR3 nucleotides: TGTGCCAGCAGTGAGGGGAGGGACAATACCTGGCAGCCCCAGCATTTT. This gives the protein CASSEGRDNTWQPQHF.

The chain employs TRBV6-2 or TRBV6-3 and TRBJ2-4; 8 bases agree with TRBD2. The CDR3 totals 17 residues. Germline CDR1 reads MNHEY; CDR2 reads SVGEGT. Trimming took 4 bases from V and 0 from J; bases not matched to a gene: 8. Written as DNA, the CDR3 is TGTGCCAGCAGTTCGTTAGCGGGGATACCAGCCAAAAACATTCAGTACTTC. Its translation is CASSSLAGIPAKNIQYF.

This clonotype was counted only a few times. V gene TRBV10-3 combines with J gene TRBJ2-5; 13 bases align to TRBD2. With V trimmed by 6 bases and J by 2 bases, 3 bases remained unmatched. Germline lookup yields CDR1 ENHRY and CDR2 SYGVKD. The CDR3 has 15 amino acids. CDR3 nucleotides: TGTGCCATCAGGCCGGGACTAGCGGGGCAAGAGACCCAGTACTTC. Translated: CAIRPGLAGQETQYF.

This rearrangement joins TRBV29-1 to TRBJ2-3; 7 positions match TRBD1. The CDR3 length is 15 residues. The V gene's germline CDR1 is SQVTM and CDR2 ANQGSEA. The ends lost 3 bases at V and 4 bases at J; junction bases unmatched: 10. Here the CDR3 reads CSVDGHQGVADTQYF. In DNA form, the CDR3 reads TGCAGCGTTGATGGACACCAGGGGGTCGCAGATACGCAGTATTTT.

This clonotype was observed a handful of times. The genes are TRBV5-5 and TRBJ2-5; no definite D call. The end of the DNA fits TRBJ2-1 better, so the J call may be wrong. Looked up from germline, CDR1 is SGHKS and CDR2 is YYEKEE (reference sequence). This CDR3 comprises 12 residues. The CDR3 nucleotides are TGTGCCAGCAGCTTGGGACAATGGGAGCAGTTCTTC. Amino acid sequence: CASSLGQWEQFF.